The 19 T cell receptor beta chains below come from one sample, sequenced in a study of blood T cell repertoires in COVID-19. The method was immunoSEQ multiplex PCR; TCRdb's version includes in-frame clones alone and lacks a portion of them. The sample contains around 400,000 clones, around 83% of which appear only once. The sequenced sample was PBMCs or T cells enriched from blood (not recorded which). Source of these receptors: a woman between 50 and 59 years old who had recovered from COVID-19.

This chain uses TRBV9 with TRBJ1-2, with D unresolved. The CDR3 runs to 15 residues. Trimming took 0 bases from V and 0 from J, leaving 9 bases between them. Germline-derived CDR1 and CDR2 are SGDLS and YYNGEE. The CDR3 here is CASSVDRTPNYGYTF. CDR3 sequence (DNA): TGTGCCAGCAGCGTAGATCGGACTCCTAACTATGGCTACACCTTC.

The chain joins TRBV21-1 to TRBJ1-2. TRBV21-1 is labeled a pseudogene. CDR3 size: 18 residues. CDR3 in amino acids: CASSTLKRKQALGGGYTF. In DNA form, the CDR3 reads TGTGCCAGCAGCACCTTAAAGAGGAAGCAGGCCCTGGGGGGGGGCTACACCTTC.

V is TRBV14 and J is TRBJ2-3, with D possibly TRBD2 on 5 matching bases. This CDR3 region has 14 residues. Germline V gene data show CDR1 as SGHDN and CDR2 as FVKESK. V lost 5 bases, J lost 3 bases, and 12 bases lay in between. The CDR3 loop is CASSRAVQTDTQYF. The DNA for the CDR3 is TGTGCCAGCAGCAGAGCGGTTCAGACAGATACGCAGTATTTT.

This clone was observed once. The rearrangement uses TRBV6-5 and TRBJ1-2; no reliable D call. Trimming took off 7 bases at V and 0 bases at J, with 12 bases between the two ends. Looked up from germline, CDR1 is MNHEY and CDR2 is SVGAGI. The CDR3 extends over 14 amino acids. CDR3: CASTSSPTNYGYTF. CDR3 sequence (DNA): TGTGCCAGCACCTCGTCTCCTACTAACTATGGCTACACCTTC.

The rearrangement links TRBV15 to TRBJ1-2, with a possible D match to TRBD1 (5 bases). Germline V lookup: CDR1 LNHNV, CDR2 YYDKDF (reference sequence). This CDR3 spans 15 amino acids. Deletions cut 5 bases from V and 7 bases from J, with 20 bases between. The DNA for the CDR3 is TGTGCCACCAGCCCCCCTCGGGCAGGGCCTGGTGGCTACACCTTC. Translation: CATSPPRAGPGGYTF. Full variable domain (remainder filled in from reference TRBV15 and TRBJ1-2): DAMVIQNPRYQVTQFGKPVTLSCSQTLNHNVMYWYQQKSSQAPKLLFHYYDKDFNNEADTPDNFQSRRPNTSFCFLDIRSPGLGDTAMYLCATSPPRAGPGGYTFGSGTRLTVV.

The chain joins TRBV2 to TRBJ1-5, with D perhaps TRBD1 (5 bases). Germline lookup yields CDR1 SNHLY and CDR2 FYNNEI. With 8 bases removed from V and 2 bases from J, the gap between germline ends came to 16 bases. CDR3 length equals 15 residues. CDR3 sequence: CASQWLGTGNQPQHF. The DNA for the CDR3 is TGTGCCAGCCAGTGGTTGGGGACTGGCAATCAGCCCCAGCATTTT.

This sequence joins TRBV5-1 and TRBJ2-3; 13 bases line up with TRBD2. This CDR3 region has 16 residues. The V and J ends lost 4 bases and 0 bases, in that order; junction bases with no gene match: 2. Germline CDR1 and CDR2: SGHRS and YFSETQ. The chain's CDR3 is CASSGGLAGSTDTQYF. As DNA, the CDR3 is TGCGCCAGCAGCGGGGGACTAGCGGGAAGCACAGATACGCAGTATTTT.

V gene TRBV6-6 combines with J gene TRBJ1-4; no firm D call. Trimming pared 2 bases from V and 10 bases from J, leaving 8 bases between. The CDR3 contains 12 residues. Germline lookup yields CDR1 MNHNY and CDR2 SVGAGI (reference sequence). The CDR3, as DNA: TGTGCCAGCAGTTACGAATCGGGAAAACTGTTTTTT. Translated, it gives CASSYESGKLFF.

This clone was counted once. The J gene is TRBJ1-1, the V gene TRBV3-1 (or the pseudogene TRBV3-2); D call uncertain. V lost 5 bases, J lost 4 bases, and 17 bases lay in between. CDR1 and CDR2 from the germline V gene are LGHDT and YNNKEL (reference sequence). There are 15 residues in the CDR3. The CDR3 DNA is TGTGCCAGCAGCTCCCGCCTGGTAGTCGCCACTGAAGCTTTCTTT. This codes for CASSSRLVVATEAFF.

This clone has just one count. The junction departs from the called germline gene at one end, perhaps through a read error. V and J are TRBV6-5 and TRBJ1-1; D possibly corresponds to TRBD1 (6 bases). The CDR3 is 14 residues long. The germline V gene has CDR1 MNHEY and CDR2 SVGAGI. CDR3 loop: CASNGPRTDGKILF. CDR3 sequence (DNA): TGTGCCAGCAATGGACCCCGGACAGACGGGAAGATACTCTTT.

The rearrangement links TRBV20-1 to TRBJ1-2; the match to TRBD1 covers 7 bases. CDR3 length equals 11 residues. The trim removed 1 base at V and 8 bases at J, leaving 1 base unmatched. Looked up from germline, CDR1 is DFQATT and CDR2 is SNEGSKA (reference sequence). The CDR3 sequence is CSARGDSGYTF. CDR3 nucleotide sequence: TGCAGTGCTAGAGGGGACAGCGGCTACACCTTC.

V usage is TRBV3-1 (or the pseudogene TRBV3-2) and J usage is TRBJ1-6; perhaps TRBD1 as D (5 bases). Germline V CDR1 and CDR2: LGHDT, YNNKEL (reference sequence). This CDR3 region has 15 residues. The V end lost 4 bases, the J end lost 7 bases, and 14 bases lay between the germline ends. CDR3 sequence reads: CASSPTGGSNSPLHF. CDR3 bases: TGTGCCAGCAGCCCTACAGGAGGGTCCAATTCACCCCTCCACTTT.

This clone was observed a handful of times. The rearrangement uses TRBV11-3 and TRBJ2-1; 9 nucleotides match TRBD1. CDR1 is SGHNT and CDR2 is YENEEA in the germline V gene. Trimming cost V 5 bases and J 5 bases; bases outside gene matches: 7. This CDR3 comprises 15 residues. The CDR3 here is CASSQQGAVDNEQFF. The CDR3 bases are TGTGCCAGCAGCCAACAGGGGGCTGTGGACAATGAGCAGTTCTTC.

Notes on this clone: This same CDR3 is encoded by further DNA sequences in the sample. The chain links TRBV30 to TRBJ1-1; TRBD1 is a possible D gene (6 bases). Per the germline V gene, CDR1 is GTSNPN and CDR2 is SVGIG (reference sequence). CDR3 length: 13 residues. The V and J ends lost 0 bases and 5 bases respectively, with 10 bases between them. The CDR3 DNA is TGTGCCTGGAGTGTACAGGGAAGGACTGAAGCTTTCTTT. This encodes CAWSVQGRTEAFF.

V is TRBV6-2 or TRBV6-3 and J is TRBJ1-2; D possibly corresponds to TRBD1 (5 bases). V lost 0 bases, J lost 6 bases, and 17 bases lay in between. This CDR3 is 16 amino acids long. CDR1 and CDR2 (germline): MNHEY, SVGEGT. CDR3 nucleotide sequence: TGTGCCAGCAGTTACTCGATCGAGAATCTCAGGGATGGCTACACCTTC. It specifies CASSYSIENLRDGYTF.

The chain links TRBV6-5 to TRBJ1-4; possibly TRBD1 for D (5 bases). CDR1 MNHEY and CDR2 SVGAGI come from the germline V gene. This CDR3 comprises 14 residues. The germline V and J ends were trimmed by 6 bases and 10 bases, with 18 bases remaining between them. The CDR3 region is CASRPQGEGGKLFF. The CDR3 coding sequence is TGTGCCAGCAGGCCCCAAGGGGAAGGCGGAAAACTGTTTTTT.

The chain recombines TRBV7-8 with TRBJ1-1; D is undetermined. CDR1 is SGHVS and CDR2 is FQNEAQ in the germline V gene. Trimming removed 0 bases at V and 5 bases at J, with 13 bases between. The CDR3 is made up of 15 amino acids. The CDR3 spells CASSLAGVGGTEAFF. CDR3 DNA: TGTGCCAGCAGCTTAGCGGGCGTGGGTGGGACTGAAGCTTTCTTT.

The chain has TRBV5-4 and TRBJ1-1; D uncertain. The CDR3 covers 15 residues. In germline, CDR1 is SGHNT, CDR2 YYREEE (reference sequence). The V end lost 4 bases, the J end lost 4 bases, and 17 bases lay between the germline ends. The CDR3 DNA sequence: TGTGCCAGCAGCCAGTTTGATGGCGCAGGCACTGAAGCTTTCTTT. Translation gives CASSQFDGAGTEAFF.

The chain recombines TRBV3-1 (or the pseudogene TRBV3-2) with TRBJ1-2, with a weak D call TRBD1 (6 bases). The CDR3 is 16 amino acids. V was pared by 2 bases and J by 0 bases, with 13 bases between. CDR1 LGHDT and CDR2 YNNKEL come from the germline V gene (reference sequence). The CDR3 spells CASSQLENRANYGYTF. The CDR3, as DNA: TGTGCCAGCAGCCAACTAGAGAACAGGGCTAACTATGGCTACACCTTC.